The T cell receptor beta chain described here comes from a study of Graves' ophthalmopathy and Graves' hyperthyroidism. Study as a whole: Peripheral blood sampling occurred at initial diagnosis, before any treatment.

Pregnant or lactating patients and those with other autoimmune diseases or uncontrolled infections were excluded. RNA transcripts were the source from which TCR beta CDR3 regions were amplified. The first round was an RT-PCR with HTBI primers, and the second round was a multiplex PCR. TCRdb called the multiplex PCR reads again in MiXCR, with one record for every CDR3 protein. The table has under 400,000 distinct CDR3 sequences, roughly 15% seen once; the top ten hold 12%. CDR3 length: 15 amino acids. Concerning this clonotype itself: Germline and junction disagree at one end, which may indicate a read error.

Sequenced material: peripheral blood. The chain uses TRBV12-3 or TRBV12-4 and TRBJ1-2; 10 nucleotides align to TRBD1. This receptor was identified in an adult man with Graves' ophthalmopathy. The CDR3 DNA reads TGTGCCAACAGTCCCAGACAGGGGGCAAACTATGGCTACACCTTC. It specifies CANSPRQGANYGYTF.